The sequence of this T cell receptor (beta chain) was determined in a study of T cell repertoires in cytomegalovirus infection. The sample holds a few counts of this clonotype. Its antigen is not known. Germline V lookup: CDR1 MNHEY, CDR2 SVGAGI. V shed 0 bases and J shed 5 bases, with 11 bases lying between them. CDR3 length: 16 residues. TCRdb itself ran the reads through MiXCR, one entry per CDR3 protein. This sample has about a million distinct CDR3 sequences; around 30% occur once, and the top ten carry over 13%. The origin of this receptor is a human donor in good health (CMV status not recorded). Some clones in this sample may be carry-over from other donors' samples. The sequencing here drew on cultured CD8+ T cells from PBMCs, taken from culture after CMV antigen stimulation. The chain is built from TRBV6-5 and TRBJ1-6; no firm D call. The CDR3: CASSYSMLANNSPLHF. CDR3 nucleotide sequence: TGTGCCAGCAGTTACTCGATGTTGGCTAATAATTCACCCCTCCACTTT.